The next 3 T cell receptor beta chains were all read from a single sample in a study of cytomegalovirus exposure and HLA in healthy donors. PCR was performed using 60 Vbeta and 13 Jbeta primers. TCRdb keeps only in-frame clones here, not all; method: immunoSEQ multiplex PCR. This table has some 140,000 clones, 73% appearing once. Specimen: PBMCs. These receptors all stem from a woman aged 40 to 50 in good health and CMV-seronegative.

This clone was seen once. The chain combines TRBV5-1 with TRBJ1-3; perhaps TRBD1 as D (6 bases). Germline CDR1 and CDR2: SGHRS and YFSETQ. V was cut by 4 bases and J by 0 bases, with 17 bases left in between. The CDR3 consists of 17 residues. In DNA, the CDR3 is TGCGCCAGCAGCAACCCGACAGGATACGACTCTGGAAACACCATATATTTT. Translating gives CASSNPTGYDSGNTIYF.

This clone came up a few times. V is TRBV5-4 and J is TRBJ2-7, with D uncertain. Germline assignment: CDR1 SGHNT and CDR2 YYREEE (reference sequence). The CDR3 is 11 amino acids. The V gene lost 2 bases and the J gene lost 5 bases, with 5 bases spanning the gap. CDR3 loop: CASSFGNEQYF. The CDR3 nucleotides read TGTGCCAGCAGCTTCGGTAACGAGCAGTACTTC.

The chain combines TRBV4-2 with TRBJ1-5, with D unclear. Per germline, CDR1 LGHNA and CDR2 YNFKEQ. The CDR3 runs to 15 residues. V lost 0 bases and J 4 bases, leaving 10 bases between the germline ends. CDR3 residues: CASSQEEAGNQPQHF. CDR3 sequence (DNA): TGTGCCAGCAGCCAAGAGGAGGCAGGTAATCAGCCCCAGCATTTT.